This section outlines one T cell receptor beta chain sequence together with its context. The sample is drawn from a study of blood T cell repertoires in COVID-19. The wider study: Acute-phase and convalescent COVID-19 samples originated in the United States, Italy and Spain. PBMCs, B-cell-depleted T cells, or T cells provided the cDNA or gDNA that made up the material.

The CDR3 loop spans 13 amino acids. J lost 5 bases, V lost 5 bases, and 5 bases had no gene match. Germline loops: CDR1 MNHEY, CDR2 SVGAGI. Authors' methods: From reference gene primer amplification, estimates of nucleated cell counts were derived. Here immunoSEQ multiplex PCR was the method, and the copy in TCRdb shows in-frame clones only, minus some. The V and J calls and clone size come from that table; D and trimming were worked out from the DNA. The data show about 160,000 clones, approximately 95% seen once. V usage is TRBV6-5 and J usage is TRBJ2-7; 8 positions match TRBD1. The TCR comes from a woman aged 45-59 years with acute or convalescent COVID-19. Sequencing used peripheral blood. CDR3 loop: CASSRRQGNEQYF. Written as DNA, the CDR3 is TGTGCCAGCAGTCGTAGACAGGGGAACGAGCAGTACTTC.